The T cell receptor beta chain under discussion was sequenced for a study of blood T cell repertoires in COVID-19. Across the whole study: Acute and convalescent COVID-19 specimens originated in the United States, Italy and Spain. PBMCs, B-cell-depleted T cells, or T cells provided the cDNA or gDNA that made up the material.

Under the authors' procedure: Estimated nucleated cell counts came from reference gene primer amplification. Only in-frame clones appear in the TCRdb table, and some are missing; sequencing was by immunoSEQ multiplex PCR. That table supplies the V and J calls and clone size; D and trimming were determined from the DNA. This table has some 150,000 clones, 84% appearing once. The germline V gene encodes CDR1 SGHVS and CDR2 FQNEAQ. Trimming cost V 5 bases and J 4 bases; bases outside gene matches: 2. The CDR3 is 14 amino acids. Sample: peripheral blood. The J gene is TRBJ2-5, the V gene TRBV7-8, with 12 bases matching TRBD2. This clonotype originated in a man aged 40-55 years who had recovered from COVID-19. This chain's CDR3 is CASSGLAGSETQYF. CDR3 bases: TGTGCCAGCAGCGGACTAGCGGGGTCAGAGACCCAGTACTTC.